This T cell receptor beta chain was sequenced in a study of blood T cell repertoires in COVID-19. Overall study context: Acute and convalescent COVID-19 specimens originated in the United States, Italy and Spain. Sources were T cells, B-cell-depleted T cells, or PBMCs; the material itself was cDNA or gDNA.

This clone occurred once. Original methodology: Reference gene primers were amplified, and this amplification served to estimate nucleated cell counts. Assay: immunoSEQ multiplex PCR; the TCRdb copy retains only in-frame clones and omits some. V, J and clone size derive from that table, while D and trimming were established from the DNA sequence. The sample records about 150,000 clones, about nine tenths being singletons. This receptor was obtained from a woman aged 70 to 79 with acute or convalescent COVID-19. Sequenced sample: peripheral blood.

CDR3 sequence (DNA): TGTGCCAGCTCACCAAGGCGGGAAGAAAAACTGTTTTTT. Translating gives CASSPRREEKLFF. The chain joins TRBV18 to TRBJ1-4; D gene unclear. CDR1 and CDR2 (germline): KGHSH, LQKENI. This CDR3 has 13 residues. Trimming removed 2 bases at V and 8 bases at J, with 9 bases between.